This T cell receptor beta chain was obtained from a study of blood T cell repertoires in COVID-19. The CDR3 length is 16 residues. J gave up 7 bases and V 6 bases, and 11 bases lay outside the gene matches. The germline V gene has CDR1 SNHLY and CDR2 FYNNEI. Sequencing used immunoSEQ multiplex PCR; TCRdb keeps in-frame clones, though not all of them. This repertoire shows about 280,000 clones, 88% found once; its top ten account for 2%. This receptor was obtained from a woman aged 60 to 75 in a cohort exposed to, infected with or recovered from COVID-19 (not recorded which). Sequencing was done on a sample of PBMCs or T cells enriched from blood (not recorded which). The chain uses TRBV2 and TRBJ2-4, with TRBD2 identical over 11 bases. The CDR3 reads CASSESRLAGLNIQYF. The CDR3 DNA is TGTGCCAGCAGCGAATCCCGACTAGCGGGACTGAACATTCAGTACTTC.